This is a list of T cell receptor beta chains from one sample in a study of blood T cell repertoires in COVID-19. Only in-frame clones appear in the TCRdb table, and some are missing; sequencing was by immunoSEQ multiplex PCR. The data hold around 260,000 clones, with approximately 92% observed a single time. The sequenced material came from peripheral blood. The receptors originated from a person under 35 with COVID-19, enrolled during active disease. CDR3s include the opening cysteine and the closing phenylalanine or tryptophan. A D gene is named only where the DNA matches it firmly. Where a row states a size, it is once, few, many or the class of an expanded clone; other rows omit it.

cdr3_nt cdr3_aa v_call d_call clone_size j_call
TGTGCCAGCAGCCCATCTAGGGCAGGGGGGACTTTCTTT CASSPSRAGGTFF TRBV3-1/TRBV3-2 TRBD1 - TRBJ1-1
TGTGCCACCAGTGACCCGATCGGGCCCCTCCACTTT CATSDPIGPLHF TRBV24-1 - - TRBJ1-6
TGTGCCAGCAGTGAATGGGGGAGGGTAAATGAAAAACTGTTTTTT CASSEWGRVNEKLFF TRBV2 - few TRBJ1-4
TGTGCCAGCAGCTTGCCAGGGTTAGAGACCCAGTACTTC CASSLPGLETQYF TRBV5-6 - - TRBJ2-5
TGTGCCAGCAGCCGACAGGGGGCAGCAGGTGAAGCTTTCTTT CASSRQGAAGEAFF TRBV4-2 TRBD1 - TRBJ1-1
TGTGCCAGCAGCCGCCCCGACCGGACAGGGGCCTATGGCTACACCTTC CASSRPDRTGAYGYTF TRBV13 TRBD1 once TRBJ1-2
TGTGCCAGCAGCCTTCGCCCCCCGACAGGGTATGGCTACACCTTC CASSLRPPTGYGYTF TRBV28 TRBD1 - TRBJ1-2
TGTGCCAGTAGTATTAACAGGGCTTATGAGCAGTTCTTC CASSINRAYEQFF TRBV19 - - TRBJ2-1
TGTGCCAGCAGTCCCCAGGTCCAAGAGACCCAGTACTTC CASSPQVQETQYF TRBV9 - - TRBJ2-5
TGTGCCAGCAGTTACGGTTGGGGGGTATACAATGAGGGGCAGTTCTTC CASSYGWGVYNEGQFF TRBV6-6 - once TRBJ2-1
TGTGCCACCAGTTCGGGACAGGTCAACACCGGGGAGCTGTTTTTT CATSSGQVNTGELFF TRBV24-1 TRBD1 - TRBJ2-2
TGTGCCAGCAGCTCATTCACAGGGGGCTACGATACGCAGTATTTT CASSSFTGGYDTQYF TRBV5-4 TRBD1 - TRBJ2-3
TGTGCCAGCAGTTTCCTACATGAGCAGTTCTTC CASSFLHEQFF TRBV25-1 - - TRBJ2-1
TGTGCCAGCAGTCTTATTCCCGGGACAGTCAACGGCTATGGCTACACCTTC CASSLIPGTVNGYGYTF TRBV28 TRBD1 once TRBJ1-2
TGTGCCAGCAGCTTTTTGGGACAGACCTACGAGCAGTACTTC CASSFLGQTYEQYF TRBV7-2 TRBD1 few TRBJ2-7
TGTGCCAGCAGTGAAAGCAGCGAGTTTGGCACAGATACGCAGTATTTT CASSESSEFGTDTQYF TRBV25-1 - - TRBJ2-3
TGTGCCAGTAGTATAGTATGGAGGGTGAGGAATCCTACTGAAGCTTTCTTT CASSIVWRVRNPTEAFF TRBV19 - - TRBJ1-1
TGTGCCAGCTGCCCCAAACTGGGGACTAGCCTATTCTTC CASCPKLGTSLFF TRBV9 TRBD2 - TRBJ2-1
TGTGCCAGCAGTTTAACCTACACACCGGGACTAGCCCGGTCCAATGAGCAGTTCTTC CASSLTYTPGLARSNEQFF TRBV28 TRBD2 once TRBJ2-1
TGTGCCAGCAGCTTTGGGACAGCCCAAGAGACCCAGTACTTC CASSFGTAQETQYF TRBV11-2 TRBD1 - TRBJ2-5
TGTGCCAGCAGTGAATATCCGGGTCGGGGGTTAGGGAACACTGAAGCTTTCTTT CASSEYPGRGLGNTEAFF TRBV25-1 - - TRBJ1-1
TGTGCCACCCTTAGACAGTACCAAGAGACCCAGTACTTC CATLRQYQETQYF TRBV24-1 - few TRBJ2-5
TGTGCCAGCAGTGGCTCGGCAGGGGCCTTTCAGCCCCAGCATTTT CASSGSAGAFQPQHF TRBV28 - - TRBJ1-5
TGTGCCAGCAGTGGGACTAGCGGGAGGGCGTCCTACAATGAGCAGTTCTTC CASSGTSGRASYNEQFF TRBV27 TRBD2 - TRBJ2-1
TGCGCCAGCAGTGGCGGCGAAGAAGCTTTCTTT CASSGGEEAFF TRBV10-2 - once TRBJ1-1
TGTGCCAGCAGCGACCGACAGGGATACGAGCAGTACTTC CASSDRQGYEQYF TRBV9 TRBD1 - TRBJ2-7
TGTGCCAGCAGCCGAAACCCCCCGTATAGCGGGGACTACGAGCAGTACTTC CASSRNPPYSGDYEQYF TRBV27 TRBD2 - TRBJ2-7
TGTGCCAGCAGTGCTGACAGGGATGTTGCGGAGACCCAGTACTTC CASSADRDVAETQYF TRBV25-1 TRBD1 - TRBJ2-5
TGTGCCAGCAGCCAGCCTGCTAGCGGGAGTGAGACCCAGTACTTC CASSQPASGSETQYF TRBV3-1/TRBV3-2 TRBD2 - TRBJ2-5
TGTGCCAGCAGTGAAGCAGGGGAGGGGGAAAAACTGTTTTTT CASSEAGEGEKLFF TRBV25-1 - few TRBJ1-4
TGTGCCAGCAGTTTAAGTGGTAGTGGAAACACCATATATTTT CASSLSGSGNTIYF TRBV28 - - TRBJ1-3
TGTGCCAGCAGTGTAGGTAGCATTAGCAATCAGCCCCAGCATTTT CASSVGSISNQPQHF TRBV2 - - TRBJ1-5
TGCGCCAGCAGCTTGGTTCCGGCTAGCGGGAGGGGGGATACGCAGTATTTT CASSLVPASGRGDTQYF TRBV5-1 TRBD2 - TRBJ2-3
TGTGCCAGCAGGGCCGGGACTAGCGGCTACAATGAGCAGTTCTTC CASRAGTSGYNEQFF TRBV5-4 TRBD2 - TRBJ2-1
TGTGCCAGCAGCCCTCAGGGAGGGGACGGGGAGACCCAGTACTTC CASSPQGGDGETQYF TRBV7-9 TRBD2 - TRBJ2-5
TGTGCCAGCAGTTTTGGAGAGAAGGGCTACACCTTC CASSFGEKGYTF TRBV12-3/TRBV12-4 - - TRBJ1-2
TGTGCCTGGAGTGTAATGGGGACAGCTCAGGAGACCCAGTACTTC CAWSVMGTAQETQYF TRBV30 TRBD1 - TRBJ2-5
TGTGCCAGCACCTCCAAGGGGTTGAACACTGAAGCTTTCTTT CASTSKGLNTEAFF TRBV6-5 - - TRBJ1-1
TGTGCCAGCAGTCAGGGTGCAGGGTCCTACGAGCAGTACTTC CASSQGAGSYEQYF TRBV6-6 - few TRBJ2-7
TGTGCCAGCAGCGTAGGTGGGACAAGTAATTCACCCCTCCACTTT CASSVGGTSNSPLHF TRBV9 - - TRBJ1-6